This passage covers 10 T cell receptor beta chains from one sample sequenced in a study of human T cells and chemical hapten exposure. Time point defined: pre-sensitization, week 0. Treatment denoted: therapeutic diphenylcyclopropenone sensitization with weekly scalp DPC. TCRdb reprocessed the RACE reads via MiXCR and lists one record per CDR3 protein. The sample lists 300,000 to 450,000 distinct CDR3 sequences, approximately 5.1% occurring once. The material sequenced was whole blood, taken in connection with sensitization to the hapten diphenylcyclopropenone (DPC). Receptors were obtained from a woman between 50 and 59 years old with alopecia areata. Some clones in this sample may be carry-over from other donors' samples.

The table lists this clonotype with many counts. The V call is TRBV5-5, the J call TRBJ1-5, with 8 positions matching TRBD1. CDR3 length: 15 residues. Trimming cost V 3 bases and J 4 bases; bases outside gene matches: 6. Germline V CDR1 and CDR2: SGHKS, YYEKEE (reference sequence). DNA of the CDR3: TGTGCCAGCAGCTCCCTGACAGGGGTGAATCAGCCCCAGCATTTT. The encoded protein is CASSSLTGVNQPQHF.

This clonotype was seen a few times. The rearrangement uses TRBV20-1 and TRBJ2-7; 9 nucleotides line up with TRBD2. The J segment lost 0 bases and the V segment lost 5 bases, leaving 5 bases of the junction unmatched. The CDR3 extends over 14 amino acids. CDR1 DFQATT and CDR2 SNEGSKA come from the germline V gene (reference sequence). The chain's CDR3 is CSAWTSESSYEQYF. CDR3 coding DNA: TGCAGTGCTTGGACTAGCGAGAGCTCCTACGAGCAGTACTTC.

This clonotype was seen a handful of times. This chain connects TRBV29-1 to TRBJ2-1; perhaps TRBD1 as D (5 bases). The V end lost 1 base, the J end lost 0 bases, and 13 bases lay between the germline ends. The length of the CDR3 is 16 residues. Germline CDR1 is SQVTM and CDR2 is ANQGSEA. In DNA form, the CDR3 reads TGCAGCGTTGAAGCCAGGGCGATAAGCTCCTACAATGAGCAGTTCTTC. Protein product: CSVEARAISSYNEQFF.

In its sample, this clonotype was seen many times. DNA for the CDR3: TGCGCCAGCAGCCCGGGACTAGCGGGGGGCGGCCCCTACAATGAGCAGTTCTTC. The encoded protein is CASSPGLAGGGPYNEQFF. The chain uses TRBV5-1 and TRBJ2-1; 15 bases fit TRBD2. Trimming cost V 4 bases and J 2 bases; bases outside gene matches: 7. The CDR3 loop spans 18 amino acids. Per germline, CDR1 SGHRS and CDR2 YFSETQ.

This clonotype was recorded a few times. The chain couples TRBV11-2 to TRBJ2-7; 8 bases map to TRBD2. After removal of 0 bases from V and 6 bases from J, the junction contained 10 bases not matched to a gene. This CDR3 has 16 residues. Germline CDR1 is SGHAT and CDR2 is FQNNGV. Here the CDR3 DNA reads TGTGCCAGCAGCTTAGATGGTGGGACTAGGAATGGCGAGCAGTACTTC. As protein: CASSLDGGTRNGEQYF. Combining the CDR3 with reference TRBV11-2 and TRBJ2-7 gives the whole variable domain EAGVAQSPRYKIIEKRQSVAFWCNPISGHATLYWYQQILGQGPKLLIQFQNNGVVDDSQLPKDRFSAERLKGVDSTLKIQPAKLEDSAVYLCASSLDGGTRNGEQYFGPGTRLTVT.

There are many counts of this clonotype. The V call is TRBV4-3, the J call TRBJ2-5; 11 bases map to TRBD2. Germline lookup yields CDR1 LGHNA and CDR2 YSLEER. With V trimmed by 0 bases and J by 5 bases, 2 bases remained unmatched. The CDR3 totals 15 residues. The CDR3 bases are TGCGCCAGCAGCCAAGAACTAGCGGGAGCCGAGACCCAGTACTTC. It encodes CASSQELAGAETQYF.

For this clonotype: A read error is possible here, since a much larger clone lies one base away. The J gene is TRBJ2-2, the V gene TRBV19; D gene unclear. The CDR3 length is 13 residues. V gave up 1 base and J gave up 5 bases, with 5 bases separating them. CDR1 and CDR2 from the germline V gene are LNHDA and SQIVND (reference sequence). The CDR3 region has the DNA TGTGCCAGTAGTATAGTGGCGACCGGGGAGCTGTTTTTT. Its protein product is CASSIVATGELFF.

In this sample, this clonotype turned up a few times. The CDR3 nucleotides read TGTGCCAGCAGTTTACTAGCGGGGTCAAACTACGAGCAGTACTTC. Translating it yields CASSLLAGSNYEQYF. The chain combines TRBV28 with TRBJ2-7; 9 nucleotides align to TRBD2. The ends lost 2 bases at V and 3 bases at J; junction bases unmatched: 5. Germline CDR1 and CDR2: MDHEN and SYDVKM. The CDR3 contains 15 residues.

This clonotype was counted many times. The chain joins TRBV9 to TRBJ2-3; D is perhaps TRBD2 (6 bases). V gave up 5 bases and J gave up 0 bases, with 10 bases separating them. The length of the CDR3 is 14 residues. Germline CDR1 SGDLS, CDR2 YYNGEE. The CDR3 loop reads CASSVSGSTDTQYF. CDR3 in DNA: TGTGCCAGCAGTGTTAGCGGTAGCACAGATACGCAGTATTTT.

The chain recombines TRBV5-1 with TRBJ2-5; the match to TRBD2 covers 11 bases. J was trimmed by 4 bases and V by 4 bases; bases with no gene match: 9. Germline CDR1 SGHRS, CDR2 YFSETQ. The length of the CDR3 is 16 residues. CDR3 nucleotide sequence: TGCGCCAGCAGCCAACCGGGACTAGCGGTGGCAGAGACCCAGTACTTC. Translation gives CASSQPGLAVAETQYF.